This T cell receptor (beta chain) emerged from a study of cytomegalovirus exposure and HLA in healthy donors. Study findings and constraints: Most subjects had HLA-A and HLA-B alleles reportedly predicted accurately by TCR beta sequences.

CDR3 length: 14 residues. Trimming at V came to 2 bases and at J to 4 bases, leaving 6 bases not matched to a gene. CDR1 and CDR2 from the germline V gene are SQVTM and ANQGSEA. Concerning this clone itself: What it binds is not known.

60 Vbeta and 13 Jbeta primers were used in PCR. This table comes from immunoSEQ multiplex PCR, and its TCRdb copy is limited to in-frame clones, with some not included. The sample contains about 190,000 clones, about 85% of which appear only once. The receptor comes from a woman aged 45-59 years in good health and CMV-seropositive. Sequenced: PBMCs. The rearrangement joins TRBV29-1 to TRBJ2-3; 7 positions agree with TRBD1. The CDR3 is CSVEQRGGADTQYF. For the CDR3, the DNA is TGCAGCGTTGAACAAAGAGGGGGCGCAGATACGCAGTATTTT.